One sample yielded the 17 T cell receptor beta chains listed below, sequenced in a study of cytomegalovirus exposure and HLA in healthy donors. Generated by immunoSEQ multiplex PCR, the TCRdb table keeps only in-frame clones and is missing some. This sample has over 120,000 clones, with around 90% found just once. Sequenced: PBMCs. Every receptor here comes from a man younger than 35 in good health and CMV-seropositive.

The genes are TRBV5-8 and TRBJ1-4, with a possible D match to TRBD1 (6 bases). With 3 bases removed from V and 6 bases from J, the gap between germline ends came to 18 bases. Germline CDR1 is SGHTS and CDR2 is YDEGEE. The CDR3 has 16 residues. CDR3 residues: CASSSSVNRAHEKLFF. The CDR3 nucleotides read TGTGCCAGCAGCTCATCGGTCAACAGGGCGCATGAAAAACTGTTTTTT.

V is TRBV4-1 and J is TRBJ2-1; D not certain. The V end lost 5 bases, the J end lost 5 bases, and 13 bases lay between the germline ends. The CDR3 is made up of 14 amino acids. The germline gives CDR1 MGHRA, CDR2 YSYEKL. Here the CDR3 reads CASSELPLDNEQFF. CDR3 DNA: TGCGCCAGCAGCGAACTGCCCCTTGACAATGAGCAGTTCTTC.

The chain recombines TRBV28 with TRBJ1-2; 9 bases fit TRBD1. Unmatched junction bases numbered 5, after V lost 5 bases and J lost 4 bases. Germline-derived CDR1 and CDR2 are MDHEN and SYDVKM. CDR3 length: 14 amino acids. The DNA of the CDR3 is TGTGCCAGCAGTGAAACAGGGGGCAGCTATGGCTACACCTTC. Protein product: CASSETGGSYGYTF.

The chain combines TRBV6-5 with TRBJ1-1; D may be TRBD1 (6 bases). Trimming stripped 4 bases from V and 2 bases from J, with 8 bases between. The CDR3 covers 13 residues. CDR1 is MNHEY, CDR2 SVGAGI, per germline. As DNA, the CDR3 is TGTGCCAGCAGTTTGGACAGTAACACTGAAGCTTTCTTT. Its translation is CASSLDSNTEAFF.

This chain joins TRBV11-2 and TRBJ1-4, with 7 bases that match TRBD1. V lost 0 bases to trimming and J lost 7 bases; unmatched junction nucleotides: 8. The CDR3 totals 16 residues. Germline values: CDR1 SGHAT, CDR2 FQNNGV. The CDR3 DNA follows: TGTGCCAGCAGCTTAGATTGGAGGGGGCGCCTTGAAAAACTGTTTTTT. Translation: CASSLDWRGRLEKLFF.

This clone was counted only a few times. The genes are TRBV2 and TRBJ1-2, with 7 bases matching TRBD1. Germline V CDR1 and CDR2: SNHLY, FYNNEI. CDR3 length equals 12 residues. The J segment lost 4 bases and the V segment lost 6 bases, leaving 2 bases of the junction unmatched. The chain's CDR3 is CASRGQSYGYTF. CDR3 coding DNA: TGTGCCAGCAGGGGACAGTCCTATGGCTACACCTTC.

The chain has TRBV6-5 and TRBJ1-2, with D possibly TRBD1 on 5 matching bases. CDR3 size: 14 residues. In germline, CDR1 is MNHEY, CDR2 SVGAGI. V lost 0 bases, J lost 7 bases, and 12 bases lay in between. The CDR3 bases are TGTGCCAGCAGTTACTCCCGTATTCAGGGTGGCTACACCTTC. Encoded protein: CASSYSRIQGGYTF.

This chain uses TRBV30 with TRBJ1-5; D might be TRBD1 (6 bases). Trimming pared 0 bases from V and 6 bases from J, leaving 12 bases between. There are 14 residues in the CDR3. Germline CDR1 reads GTSNPN; CDR2 reads SVGIG (reference sequence). The CDR3: CAWSVGQGRQPQHF. DNA for the CDR3: TGTGCCTGGAGTGTTGGGCAGGGGCGTCAGCCCCAGCATTTT.

The V and J genes are TRBV10-2 and TRBJ2-3; tentative D call: TRBD2 (8 bases). The CDR3 consists of 14 residues. Germline assignment: CDR1 WSHSY and CDR2 SAAADI. V was trimmed by 10 bases and J by 4 bases, leaving 18 bases between them. In DNA form, the CDR3 reads TGCGCCACCAGGGGGGGACTAGATGCAGATACGCAGTATTTT. Translating it yields CATRGGLDADTQYF.

This chain links TRBV9 with TRBJ1-1; 7 nucleotides align to TRBD1. The CDR3 is 14 residues long. V was clipped by 1 base and J by 4 bases; unmatched bases: 4. Germline assignment: CDR1 SGDLS and CDR2 YYNGEE. The CDR3 protein is CASSVNPGGTEAFF. In DNA, the CDR3 is TGTGCCAGCAGCGTAAACCCAGGGGGCACTGAAGCTTTCTTT.

The rearrangement links TRBV7-8 to TRBJ2-2; possible D gene TRBD1, 6 bases. The germline V gene encodes CDR1 SGHVS and CDR2 FQNEAQ. Trimming pared 4 bases from V and 0 bases from J, leaving 9 bases between. The CDR3 length is 15 residues. CDR3: CASSYGTSNTGELFF. As DNA, the CDR3 is TGTGCCAGCAGCTATGGGACATCGAACACCGGGGAGCTGTTTTTT.

The V gene is TRBV5-1, the J gene TRBJ2-5; the D is unclear. The CDR3 sequence is 11 residues long. The germline V and J ends were trimmed by 4 bases and 5 bases, with 6 bases remaining between them. Germline assignment: CDR1 SGHRS and CDR2 YFSETQ. The chain's CDR3 is CASSPGETQYF. CDR3 DNA: TGCGCCAGCAGCCCCGGGGAGACCCAGTACTTC.

DNA of the CDR3: TGTGCCAGCAGTGTCGGGGGGGCCAACGTCCTGACTTTC. Amino acid sequence: CASSVGGANVLTF. This rearrangement joins TRBV28 to TRBJ2-6; D unclear. The germline gives CDR1 MDHEN, CDR2 SYDVKM. V was clipped by 5 bases and J by 4 bases, with 6 bases between them. The CDR3 totals 13 residues.

The rearrangement joins TRBV28 to TRBJ1-5; D is possibly TRBD1 (6 bases). The CDR3 has 15 residues. Germline CDR1 is MDHEN and CDR2 is SYDVKM. V dropped 6 bases and J dropped 5 bases, with 17 bases sitting between them. The CDR3 DNA sequence: TGTGCCAGCAGACCCGGGACACCGACTTATCAGCCCCAGCATTTT. The encoded protein is CASRPGTPTYQPQHF.

V usage is TRBV2 and J usage is TRBJ1-2; TRBD1 matches 12 bases. J lost 2 bases, V lost 11 bases, and 6 bases had no gene match. This CDR3 is 14 amino acids long. The germline CDR1 and CDR2 sequences are SNHLY and FYNNEI. Here the CDR3 DNA reads TGTGCCGTCCGGGGGACAGGGGGCAACTATGGCTACACCTTC. Its translation is CAVRGTGGNYGYTF.

The chain links TRBV21-1 to TRBJ2-7; the table's D call TRBD1 went unverified against the DNA. TRBV21-1 is described as a pseudogene. The CDR3 sequence is 16 residues long. The CDR3 is CASSKAGTGGRDEQYF. In nucleotides, the CDR3 is TGTGCCAGCAGCAAAGCGGGGACAGGGGGCCGAGACGAGCAGTACTTC.

CDR3 region: CASSLGNRSTDTQYF. CDR3 nucleotides: TGTGCCAGCAGTTTGGGTAACAGGTCCACAGATACGCAGTATTTT. The J gene is TRBJ2-3, the V gene TRBV27; D is perhaps TRBD1 (5 bases). The CDR3 consists of 15 residues. The germline V and J ends were trimmed by 3 bases and 2 bases, with 12 bases remaining between them. Germline V gene sequence: CDR1 MNHEY, CDR2 SMNVEV (reference sequence).